This entry features one T cell receptor (beta chain) sequence. The target of this receptor is not known. Per-base quality was not reported, and no clone a single base away is much larger than it. The data were obtained in a study of blood T cell repertoires in COVID-19 (dated by TCRdb to between 2020 and 2021). The study in broad terms: Samples covering the acute and convalescent phases of COVID-19 were provided by collaborators in the United States, Italy and Spain. The material from the prospective study consisted of cDNA or gDNA derived from T cells, B-cell-depleted T cells, or PBMCs. Deeply sampled blood TCRbeta repertoires from subjects exposed to, actively infected with, or recovered from COVID-19 were included in the dataset. A freely available public database, intended as a resource for researchers studying the immune response to SARS-CoV-2, is where the repertoires were released. Samples were obtained from the ongoing ImmuneRACE study (first 160 participants) and from 1,254 subjects provided by 6 global collaborators. Sample metadata almost always included a de-identified subject ID, COVID-19 status, age in years and sex. HLA class I and class II types, where available, came from metadata supplied by the sample provider rather than from assay-based typing. What the authors observed across the whole study: Clinical and demographic metadata were provided uncurated, with the amount varying by source and participant.

CDR1 and CDR2 are drawn from the germline V gene: KGHSH, LQKENI. Compared with germline, V lacks 3 bases and J lacks 1 base; bases without a gene match: 5. The CDR3 goes from the cysteine to the phenylalanine over 15 residues. Only the CDR3 portion is preserved as DNA: 45 bases, with reading frame beginning at the first base. The immunoSEQ Assay, a bias-controlled multiplex PCR, was used to amplify TCRbeta CDR3 regions from genomic DNA. Concerning the study's data processing: Within the assay, amplification of reference gene primers was used to estimate how many nucleated cells each sample contained. To quantify the absolute abundance of each unique TCRbeta CDR3 rearrangement, sequence reads were collapsed and filtered. Productive Simpson clonality was computed per sample as the square root of Simpson's diversity index over productive rearrangements. TCRdb obtained this table from immuneACCESS and retained in-frame rearrangements with V and J assigned. These tables miss some clones; where compared with another copy, unresolved V genes account for less than half of the shortfall, and the remainder is unexplained. The V and J calls and clone size are taken from that table; D and trimming were inferred from the DNA. Here the sample has 100,000 to 130,000 clones; 60% to 85% occur a single time. The ten largest account for 4% to 5.5% of the sample.

Each collaborating institution followed its own protocols to collect whole blood in K2EDTA tubes. Collaborator samples were shipped for TCRbeta analysis as frozen whole blood, isolated PBMCs, or DNA extracted from either sample type. Source material: peripheral blood. The sequence joins TRBV18 to TRBJ1-1; 7 bases in the junction line up with TRBD1. This TCR was recovered from a man aged 70-80 years with acute or convalescent COVID-19. The nucleotide sequence reads as follows: TGTGCCAGCTCACCTACGCGGACAGGGAACACTGAAGCTTTCTTT. Translation gives CASSPTRTGNTEAFF.